The T cell receptor beta chain under discussion was sequenced for a study of T cell responses to AZD1222 COVID-19 vaccine. Study background: Both about-4-week and about-12-week second-dose recipients were combined.

Whole-study results and caveats: The donor cohort was predominantly white British with a female majority, and clonal diversity may have been underestimated. Targeting of unmutated variant regions was reportedly seen in nearly half of spike-specific TCRs. Among those given AZD1222, only six or seven were seropositive at baseline.

Remarks on this clone: The antigen is unknown.

Germline V gene lookup returns CDR1 SGHNT and CDR2 YENEEA. There are 12 residues in the CDR3. The V end lost 5 bases, the J end lost 4 bases, and 9 bases lay between the germline ends. Assay used: immunoSEQ multiplex PCR; TCRdb lists only in-frame clones, some missing. This table has roughly 130,000 clones, about 91% appearing once. The sample here was peripheral blood, taken on day 0 of AZD1222 vaccination. The TCR comes from an adult in good health. The gene calls are TRBV11-3 and TRBJ2-7, with D uncertain. The chain's CDR3 is CASSGRSYEQYF. CDR3 sequence (DNA): TGTGCCAGCAGCGGCCGCAGTTACGAGCAGTACTTC.